One and the same sample provided the 14 T cell receptor beta chains below, sequenced in a study of CD8 T cells in ankylosing spondylitis. TCRdb called the 5' RACE reads again in MiXCR, with one record for every CDR3 protein. Counted here are more than 400,000 distinct CDR3 sequences, about 5.4% occurring once; the ten biggest clones make up under 4.5%. No antigen is known for these receptors. Study-level results: Ankylosing spondylitis blood appeared to carry a characteristic TCR beta motif of roughly 8 highly homologous variants.

Sequenced: blood, either unsorted or a sorted T cell fraction (not recorded which). The receptors originated from a male donor with ankylosing spondylitis.

This clonotype occurred many times. This sequence joins TRBV3-1 and TRBJ2-1; D is undetermined. CDR3 size: 14 residues. CDR1 is LGHDT, CDR2 YNNKEL, per germline (reference sequence). Trimming removed 3 bases from V and 4 bases from J, with 10 bases in between. The CDR3: CASSHRGAYNEQFF. In DNA, the CDR3 is TGTGCCAGCAGCCACCGCGGAGCGTACAATGAGCAGTTCTTC.

This clonotype was recorded a few times. V usage is TRBV5-5 and J usage is TRBJ2-3; no definite D call. Germline V gene data show CDR1 as SGHKS and CDR2 as YYEKEE (reference sequence). Trimming removed 3 bases at V and 5 bases at J, with 13 bases between. The CDR3 sequence is 14 residues long. CDR3 DNA sequence: TGTGCCAGCAGCTCCTCGTTTACCGGAGATACGCAGTATTTT. Residues: CASSSSFTGDTQYF.

This clonotype has ten or more counts. The chain recombines TRBV28 with TRBJ2-7, with 15 nucleotides matching TRBD2. This CDR3 contains 14 residues. Trimming removed 6 bases from V and 7 bases from J; junction bases left unmatched: 4. The germline gives CDR1 MDHEN, CDR2 SYDVKM. The CDR3 DNA is TGTGCCAGCAGGGGGACTAGCGGGAGGCAAGAGCAGTACTTC. Its protein is CASRGTSGRQEQYF.

Comment on this clonotype: A read error may be the cause here, since a much bigger clone is one base away. The V gene is TRBV7-2, the J gene TRBJ1-2; 8 bases fit TRBD1. V lost 4 bases and J lost 7; bases outside the gene matches: 8. CDR1 is SGHTA, CDR2 FQGNSA, per germline. The CDR3 length is 14 residues. This CDR3 reads CASSSAGGEGGYTF. CDR3 sequence (DNA): TGTGCCAGCAGCTCAGCAGGGGGCGAGGGTGGCTACACCTTC.

This clonotype has more than one count but fewer than ten. The V gene is TRBV11-1, the J gene TRBJ1-1; tentative D call: TRBD1 (5 bases). Trimming removed 4 bases at V and 0 bases at J, with 21 bases between. Per germline, CDR1 SGHAT and CDR2 FQDESV (reference sequence). CDR3 length equals 18 residues. The CDR3 nucleotides are TGTGCCAGCAGCTCCGTTTGGGGGGTTGAGGGCGTGAACACTGAAGCTTTCTTT. Protein product: CASSSVWGVEGVNTEAFF. Drawing the rest from reference TRBV11-1 and TRBJ1-1, the complete variable domain is EAEVAQSPRYKITEKSQAVAFWCDPISGHATLYWYRQILGQGPELLVQFQDESVVDDSQLPKDRFSAERLKGVDSTLKIQPAELGDSAMYLCASSSVWGVEGVNTEAFFGQGTRLTVV.

The sample holds a few counts of this clonotype. The chain couples TRBV9 to TRBJ1-2; 8 positions match TRBD1. J gave up 0 bases and V 0 bases, and 4 bases lay outside the gene matches. Germline V gene lookup returns CDR1 SGDLS and CDR2 YYNGEE. The length of the CDR3 is 16 residues. Written as DNA, the CDR3 is TGTGCCAGCAGCGTAGAGGGACAGGCGACTAACTATGGCTACACCTTC. Its translation: CASSVEGQATNYGYTF.

At least ten counts were recorded for this clonotype. This chain connects TRBV28 to TRBJ2-7, with 9 positions matching TRBD1. Germline trimming cut 6 bases from V and 0 bases from J; bases unmatched to any gene: 15. The germline gives CDR1 MDHEN, CDR2 SYDVKM. This CDR3 comprises 18 residues. Here the CDR3 reads CASSSGTGSSSPSYEQYF. CDR3 sequence (DNA): TGTGCCAGCAGCTCCGGGACAGGGTCCAGTTCCCCCTCCTACGAGCAGTACTTC.

Points on this clonotype: A much larger clone differs from this one at a single base, so this may be a read error. The chain joins TRBV25-1 to TRBJ2-1; a weak D match, TRBD2 (5 bases). Trimming took off 7 bases at V and 6 bases at J, with 16 bases between the two ends. The CDR3 length is 14 residues. The V gene's germline CDR1 is MGHDK and CDR2 SYGVNS. CDR3 in DNA: TGTGCCAGCACGGGTCAATCGGGGTCCAATGAGCAGTTCTTC. Protein product: CASTGQSGSNEQFF.

Worth noting for this clonotype: This may be a read error: a much more frequent sequence differs by one nucleotide. The chain uses TRBV11-2 and TRBJ1-1; a possible D gene is TRBD1 (6 bases). The germline V gene encodes CDR1 SGHAT and CDR2 FQNNGV. The CDR3 spans 14 residues. V lost 5 bases, J lost 6 bases, and 16 bases lay in between. CDR3 in DNA: TGTGCCAGCAGCACCGGGCAGGGGTACCCTGAAGCTTTCTTT. It specifies CASSTGQGYPEAFF.

The chain recombines TRBV18 with TRBJ2-1, with TRBD2 matching over 9 bases. Per germline, CDR1 KGHSH and CDR2 LQKENI. V was clipped by 0 bases and J by 4 bases; unmatched bases: 1. This CDR3 spans 15 amino acids. The CDR3 reads CASSPPTSGYNEQFF. CDR3 DNA sequence: TGTGCCAGCTCACCACCGACTAGCGGATACAATGAGCAGTTCTTC.

This clonotype was observed at least ten times. V is TRBV20-1 and J is TRBJ2-7, with 7 positions matching TRBD2. V trimming: 0 bases; J trimming: 5 bases; junction bases outside the gene matches: 10. Germline V CDR1 and CDR2: DFQATT, SNEGSKA (reference sequence). The CDR3 has 15 residues. For the CDR3, the DNA is TGCAGTGCTAGAGAACCCCACACTAGCGCCCACGAGCAGTACTTC. It yields the protein CSAREPHTSAHEQYF.

The chain uses TRBV7-2 and TRBJ2-7; D possibly corresponds to TRBD1 (6 bases). This CDR3 comprises 13 residues. Trimming pared 5 bases from V and 2 bases from J, leaving 10 bases between. Looked up from germline, CDR1 is SGHTA and CDR2 is FQGNSA. CDR3 coding DNA: TGTGCCAGCAGCAGACAGGTTCCCTACGAGCAGTACTTC. It encodes CASSRQVPYEQYF.

There are many counts of this clonotype. The J gene is TRBJ1-5, the V gene TRBV20-1; TRBD1 agrees at 9 bases. Germline loops: CDR1 DFQATT, CDR2 SNEGSKA (reference sequence). The CDR3 has 14 residues. The ends lost 6 bases at V and 3 bases at J; junction bases unmatched: 6. This CDR3 is CSAVRTGDNQPQHF. The CDR3 DNA sequence: TGCAGTGCCGTGCGGACAGGGGACAATCAGCCCCAGCATTTT.

This clonotype was counted many times. V usage is TRBV11-2 and J usage is TRBJ2-5; 10 nucleotides match TRBD2. Trimming took 4 bases from V and 1 from J; bases not matched to a gene: 6. CDR1 and CDR2 (germline): SGHAT, FQNNGV. The CDR3 runs 16 residues. CDR3 loop: CASSSLAGDPQETQYF. As DNA, the CDR3 is TGTGCCAGCAGCTCCCTAGCGGGGGATCCCCAAGAGACCCAGTACTTC.